A selection of T cell receptor beta chains follows, all from one sample in a study of lymphopenia after photon versus proton radiotherapy. Data came from immunoSEQ multiplex PCR; TCRdb stores just in-frame clones and leaves some out. Here the sample spans tens of thousands of clones, around 90% being singletons. The specimen comprised peripheral blood, sampled from a patient treated with photon-based radiotherapy. These receptors originate from a woman aged 45-65 years with cholangiocarcinoma. The CDR3 runs from the conserved cysteine through the conserved F or W. A D gene is named only where the DNA matches it firmly. Only some rows state a clone size, as once, few, many or a class for expanded clones.

TRBJ2-6 | . | . | TRBV9 | TGTGCCAGCAGCGTCGGCTCTGGGGCCAACGTCCTGACTTTC | CASSVGSGANVLTF
TRBJ2-7 | . | TRBD1 | TRBV5-5 | TGTGCCAGCAGCTTCCCGACAGGGAGAACCTACGAGCAGTACTTC | CASSFPTGRTYEQYF
TRBJ2-7 | few | TRBD2 | TRBV7-2 | TGTGCCAGCAGCCGGACTCCGGGGGGCTACGAGCAGTACTTC | CASSRTPGGYEQYF
TRBJ2-3 | . | . | TRBV11-2 | TGTGCCAGCAGCTTAGGACTTACAGATACGCAGTATTTT | CASSLGLTDTQYF
TRBJ1-5 | . | TRBD1 | TRBV9 | TGTGCCACCCCCTCCAGGGGGTCGAATCAGCCCCAGCATTTT | CATPSRGSNQPQHF
TRBJ1-1 | . | . | TRBV27 | TGTGCCAGCAGTCCTGTATCCCAGCCGATGAACACTGAAGCTTTCTTT | CASSPVSQPMNTEAFF
TRBJ2-7 | . | TRBD2 | TRBV9 | TGTGCCAGCAGCGTAACTAGCGGGGGTACCTACGAGCAGTACTTC | CASSVTSGGTYEQYF
TRBJ2-7 | . | . | TRBV14 | TGTGCCAGCAGCCAAGCCTACAGGGTTGGCGAGCAGTACTTC | CASSQAYRVGEQYF
TRBJ1-3 | . | . | TRBV2 | TGTGCCAGCACTCCGGGCTTACCTGGAAACACCATATATTTT | CASTPGLPGNTIYF
TRBJ2-2 | . | TRBD1 | TRBV6-6 | TGTGCCAGCATTCCGGGACAGGGACGCACCGGGGAGCTGTTTTTT | CASIPGQGRTGELFF
TRBJ1-1 | . | . | TRBV6-5 | TGTGCCAGCAGGGACGCAGTGAACACTGAAGCTTTCTTT | CASRDAVNTEAFF
TRBJ2-3 | . | TRBD2 | TRBV10-3 | TGTGCCATCAGTGAGCCAACCGGGACTAGCGGGGGTTCAGATACGCAGTATTTT | CAISEPTGTSGGSDTQYF
TRBJ2-7 | . | . | TRBV14 | TGTGCCAGCAGCCCGAACGACAGTTCCTTCTACGAGCAGTACTTC | CASSPNDSSFYEQYF
TRBJ2-7 | . | . | TRBV5-1 | TGCGCCAGCAGCTTGGTAGATCTTTCGTCCTACGAGCAGTACTTC | CASSLVDLSSYEQYF
TRBJ1-1 | once | . | TRBV6-5 | TGTGCCAGCAGTTATAGCATAGGTCAGGACACTGAAGCTTTCTTT | CASSYSIGQDTEAFF
TRBJ1-2 | . | . | TRBV28 | TGTGCCAGCAGTCTCACCGGGACACTTCCCGGCTACACCTTC | CASSLTGTLPGYTF
TRBJ1-1 | . | . | TRBV7-2 | TGTGCCAGCAGCTTCTCCATGAACACTGAAGCTTTCTTT | CASSFSMNTEAFF
TRBJ1-5 | . | . | TRBV5-6 | TGTGCCAGCAGCTTGGGGCAGGGTCTCAATCAGCCCCAGCATTTT | CASSLGQGLNQPQHF
TRBJ1-2 | once | TRBD1 | TRBV4-1 | TGCGCCAGCAGCCAAGCGACAGGGAATGGCTACACCTTC | CASSQATGNGYTF
TRBJ1-2 | . | TRBD1 | TRBV5-1 | TGCGCCAGCAGCCTGGGGGCGACAGGGGGCGACGGTGGCTACACCTTC | CASSLGATGGDGGYTF
TRBJ1-2 | . | . | TRBV6-4 | TGTGCCAGCAGGTCGGGAGGGGCGGGTGGCTACACCTTC | CASRSGGAGGYTF
TRBJ2-5 | . | . | TRBV5-4 | TGTGCCAGCAGCTTTGGGACACCCGAAGAGACCCAGTACTTC | CASSFGTPEETQYF
TRBJ1-3 | . | . | TRBV2 | TGTGCCAGCAGGGAGAAAGACATGGGCTCTGGAAACACCATATATTTT | CASREKDMGSGNTIYF
TRBJ2-3 | . | TRBD2 | TRBV14 | TGTGCCAGCAGCCAAGATCTGTCTAGCGGGGGCCCATCGGATACGCAGTATTTT | CASSQDLSSGGPSDTQYF
TRBJ2-7 | . | . | TRBV19 | TGTGCCAGTAGTCTCACAGGAATGGGGTACGAGCAGTACTTC | CASSLTGMGYEQYF
TRBJ1-2 | . | . | TRBV10-3 | TGTGCCATCAACAGATATTCCGGGACGGAATATGGCTACACCTTC | CAINRYSGTEYGYTF
TRBJ2-5 | . | . | TRBV11-2 | TGTGCCAGCAGCCCCCGGATGAGCCAGGGTTGGGTGGCCCAGTACTTC | CASSPRMSQGWVAQYF
TRBJ1-2 | . | . | TRBV7-9 | TGTGCCAGCAGCTTAGATGCAGCCAACTACTATGGCTACACCTTC | CASSLDAANYYGYTF
TRBJ1-4 | once | TRBD1 | TRBV5-6 | TGTGCCAGCAGCTTGGCCTTGCCAGGGGGCTTGGAAAAACTGTTTTTT | CASSLALPGGLEKLFF
TRBJ2-2 | . | . | TRBV5-1 | TGCGCCAGCAGCTCAGGACAGAACACCGGGGAGCTGTTTTTT | CASSSGQNTGELFF
TRBJ1-3 | . | . | TRBV10-1 | TGCGCCAGCTGGGACGGACCTCATCGGTTTGACACCATATATTTT | CASWDGPHRFDTIYF
TRBJ1-2 | . | . | TRBV7-9 | TGTGCCAGCAGCTTAGATCAGGCAGGGAATGGCTACACCTTC | CASSLDQAGNGYTF
TRBJ1-2 | . | . | TRBV5-1 | TGCGCCAGCAGCTCAAGGGGTACCTATGGCTACACCTTC | CASSSRGTYGYTF
TRBJ2-2 | . | . | TRBV5-4 | TGTGCCAGCAGCTCCGTGGGCGGGGAGCTGTTTTTT | CASSSVGGELFF
TRBJ1-1 | . | . | TRBV14 | TGTGCCAGCAGCCAAGATATGAGGGGAACTGAAGCTTTCTTT | CASSQDMRGTEAFF
TRBJ2-7 | . | TRBD1 | TRBV18 | TGTGCCAGCTCCCTCTCAGGGACAGGGGCCTACGAGCAGTACTTC | CASSLSGTGAYEQYF
TRBJ1-2 | . | TRBD1 | TRBV18 | TGTGCCAGCTCACCGGGGGGGACAGGTTCCGGCTACACCTTC | CASSPGGTGSGYTF
TRBJ2-3 | . | TRBD1 | TRBV7-9 | TGTGCCAGCAGCCAAACGAGGGGGGACAGGGGGCCTGGGGATACGCAGTATTTT | CASSQTRGDRGPGDTQYF
TRBJ2-6 | . | . | TRBV6-1 | TGTGCCAGCAAAAGACAGTTCTCTGGGGCCAACGTCCTGACTTTC | CASKRQFSGANVLTF
TRBJ1-6 | once | . | TRBV5-6 | TGTGCCAGCAGCTTGGAACAGGGCAGTTCACCCCTCCACTTT | CASSLEQGSSPLHF
TRBJ2-3 | . | . | TRBV7-9 | TGTGCCAGCAGCTTGGACGCGGTTACAGATACGCAGTATTTT | CASSLDAVTDTQYF
TRBJ1-1 | once | . | TRBV13 | TGTGCCAGCAGCTTCAGCATAAACACTGAAGCTTTCTTT | CASSFSINTEAFF
TRBJ2-7 | few | . | TRBV7-9 | TGTGCCAGCAGCTTAGTTCCCGGGTCTCGGGAGCAGTACTTC | CASSLVPGSREQYF
TRBJ1-2 | . | . | TRBV7-2 | TGTGCCAGCAGCTTAGTAGGGGATCGGAGCGCTAACTATGGCTACACCTTC | CASSLVGDRSANYGYTF
TRBJ2-6 | once | . | TRBV4-3 | TGCGCCAGCAGCCAAGGGAGTACTGGGGCCAACGTCCTGACTTTC | CASSQGSTGANVLTF
TRBJ1-2 | . | . | TRBV6-6 | TGTGCCAGCAGGACCCAGGGGTTAATCTATGGCTACACCTTC | CASRTQGLIYGYTF
TRBJ2-3 | . | TRBD2 | TRBV6-4 | TGTGCCAGCAGTTCAGCGGGGGGACACACAGATACGCAGTATTTT | CASSSAGGHTDTQYF
TRBJ2-2 | . | . | TRBV4-3 | TGCGCCAGCAGCCAAGATTGGGGCGAAAACAGGGGGGGCACCGGGGAGCTGTTTTTT | CASSQDWGENRGGTGELFF
TRBJ1-1 | . | . | TRBV6-5 | TGTGCCAGCAGTTACATGGCCGTTGGGGAAGGGGCTTTCTTT | CASSYMAVGEGAFF
TRBJ1-2 | once | TRBD1 | TRBV15 | TGTGCCACCAGCACCGAGGGACAGTCCCGGCGGGTGGCTATGCCTCTCTATGGCTACACCTTC | CATSTEGQSRRVAMPLYGYTF
TRBJ1-4 | . | . | TRBV19 | TGTGCCAGTAGTATAGGGGATCCGGCTAATGAAAAACTGTTTTTT | CASSIGDPANEKLFF
TRBJ1-2 | once | TRBD1 | TRBV7-8 | TGTGCCAGCAGCTTAGCACGGGACAGACTTTATGGCTACACCTTC | CASSLARDRLYGYTF
TRBJ1-1 | . | TRBD1 | TRBV19 | TGTGCCAGTAGCGGGACAGTGGTCACTGAAGCTTTCTTT | CASSGTVVTEAFF
TRBJ1-1 | . | . | TRBV7-9 | TGTGCCAGCAGCACGAGGACAGCAGTGAACACTGAAGCTTTCTTT | CASSTRTAVNTEAFF